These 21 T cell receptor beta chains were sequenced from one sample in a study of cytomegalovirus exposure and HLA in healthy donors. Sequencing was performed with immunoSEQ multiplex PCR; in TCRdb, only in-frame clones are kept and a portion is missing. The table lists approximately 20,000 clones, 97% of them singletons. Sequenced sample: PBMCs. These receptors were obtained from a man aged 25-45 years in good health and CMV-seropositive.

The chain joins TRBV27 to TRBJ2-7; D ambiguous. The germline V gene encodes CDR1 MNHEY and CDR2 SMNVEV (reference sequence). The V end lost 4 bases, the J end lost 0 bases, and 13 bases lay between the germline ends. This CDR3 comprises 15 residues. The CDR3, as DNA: TGTGCCAGCAGTTCGTACCCCAGTCTCTCCTACGAGCAGTACTTC. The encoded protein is CASSSYPSLSYEQYF.

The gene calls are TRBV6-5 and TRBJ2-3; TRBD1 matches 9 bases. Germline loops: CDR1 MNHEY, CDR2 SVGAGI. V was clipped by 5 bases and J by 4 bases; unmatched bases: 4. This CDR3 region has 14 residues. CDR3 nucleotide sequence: TGTGCCAGCAGTACGGGACAGGGCCCAGATACGCAGTATTTT. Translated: CASSTGQGPDTQYF.

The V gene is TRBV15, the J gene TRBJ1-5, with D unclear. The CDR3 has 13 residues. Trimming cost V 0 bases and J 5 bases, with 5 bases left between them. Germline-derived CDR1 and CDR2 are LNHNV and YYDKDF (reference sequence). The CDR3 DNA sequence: TGTGCCACCAGCAGAGATGACTATCAGCCCCAGCATTTT. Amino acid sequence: CATSRDDYQPQHF.

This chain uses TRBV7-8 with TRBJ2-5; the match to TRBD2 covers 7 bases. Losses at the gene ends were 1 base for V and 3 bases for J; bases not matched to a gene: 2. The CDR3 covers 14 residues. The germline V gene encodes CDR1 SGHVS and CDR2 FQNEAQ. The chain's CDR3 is CASSLGGGKETQYF. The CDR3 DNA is TGTGCCAGCAGCTTAGGGGGAGGGAAAGAGACCCAGTACTTC.

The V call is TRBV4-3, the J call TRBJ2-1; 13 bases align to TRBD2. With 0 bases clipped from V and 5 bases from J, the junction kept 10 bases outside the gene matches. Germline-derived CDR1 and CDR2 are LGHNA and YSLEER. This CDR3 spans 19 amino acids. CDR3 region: CASSQETTSGRKGDNEQFF. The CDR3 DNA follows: TGCGCCAGCAGCCAAGAGACGACTAGCGGGAGGAAGGGGGACAATGAGCAGTTCTTC.

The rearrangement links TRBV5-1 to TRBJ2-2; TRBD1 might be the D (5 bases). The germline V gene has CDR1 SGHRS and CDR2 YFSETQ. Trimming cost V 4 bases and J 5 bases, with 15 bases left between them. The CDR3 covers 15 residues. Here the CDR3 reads CASSPGQAETGELFF. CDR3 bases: TGCGCCAGCAGCCCTGGACAAGCCGAAACCGGGGAGCTGTTTTTT.

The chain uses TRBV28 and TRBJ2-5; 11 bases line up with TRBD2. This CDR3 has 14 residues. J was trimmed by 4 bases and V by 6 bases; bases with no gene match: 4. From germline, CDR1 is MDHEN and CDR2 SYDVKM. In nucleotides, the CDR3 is TGTGCCAGCAGACTTAGCGGGAGGGTAGAGACCCAGTACTTC. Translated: CASRLSGRVETQYF.

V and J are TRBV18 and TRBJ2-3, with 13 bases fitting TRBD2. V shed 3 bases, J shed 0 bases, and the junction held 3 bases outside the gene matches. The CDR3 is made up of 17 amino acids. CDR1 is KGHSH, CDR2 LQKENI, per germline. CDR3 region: CASSPRLAGGSTDTQYF. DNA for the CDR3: TGTGCCAGCTCACCCAGACTAGCGGGAGGAAGCACAGATACGCAGTATTTT.

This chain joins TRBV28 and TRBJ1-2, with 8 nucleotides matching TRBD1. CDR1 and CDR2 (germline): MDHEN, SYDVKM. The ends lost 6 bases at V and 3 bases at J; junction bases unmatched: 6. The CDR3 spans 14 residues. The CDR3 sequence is CASSPGGGHYGYTF. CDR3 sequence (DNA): TGTGCCAGCAGCCCAGGGGGCGGTCACTATGGCTACACCTTC.

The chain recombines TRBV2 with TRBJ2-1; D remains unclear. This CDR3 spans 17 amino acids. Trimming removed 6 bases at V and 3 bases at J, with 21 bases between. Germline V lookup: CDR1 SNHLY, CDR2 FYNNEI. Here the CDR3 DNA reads TGTGCCAGCAGCGAACCCTTAACGGTCCCAAACTACAATGAGCAGTTCTTC. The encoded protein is CASSEPLTVPNYNEQFF.

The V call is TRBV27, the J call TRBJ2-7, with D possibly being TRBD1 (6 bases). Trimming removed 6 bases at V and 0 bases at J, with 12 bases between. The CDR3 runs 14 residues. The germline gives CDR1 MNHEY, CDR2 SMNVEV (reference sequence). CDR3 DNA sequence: TGTGCCAGCAGAAGGCAGGGGAGCTCCTACGAGCAGTACTTC. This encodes CASRRQGSSYEQYF.

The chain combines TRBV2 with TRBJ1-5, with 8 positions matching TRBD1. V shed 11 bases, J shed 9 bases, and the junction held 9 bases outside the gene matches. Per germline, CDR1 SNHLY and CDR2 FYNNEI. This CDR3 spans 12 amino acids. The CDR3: CAGTGDSGPQHF. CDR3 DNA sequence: TGTGCCGGGACAGGTGACTCAGGGCCCCAGCATTTT. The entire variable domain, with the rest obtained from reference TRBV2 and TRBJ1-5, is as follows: EPEVTQTPSHQVTQMGQEVILRCVPISNHLYFYWYRQILGQKVEFLVSFYNNEISEKSEIFDDQFSVERPDGSNFTLKIRSTKLEDSAMYFCAGTGDSGPQHFGDGTRLSIL.

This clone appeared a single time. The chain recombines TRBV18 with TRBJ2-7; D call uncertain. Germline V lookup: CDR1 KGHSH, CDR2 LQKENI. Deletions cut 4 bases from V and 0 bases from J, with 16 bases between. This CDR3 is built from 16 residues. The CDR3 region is CASSLDTPKVSYEQYF. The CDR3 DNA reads TGTGCCAGCTCACTCGACACTCCCAAGGTCTCCTACGAGCAGTACTTC.

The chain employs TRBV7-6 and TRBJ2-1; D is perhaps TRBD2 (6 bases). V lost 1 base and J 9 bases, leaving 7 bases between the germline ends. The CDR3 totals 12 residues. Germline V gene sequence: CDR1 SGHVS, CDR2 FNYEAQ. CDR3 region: CASSLVGGEQFF. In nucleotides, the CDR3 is TGTGCCAGCAGCTTAGTGGGGGGTGAGCAGTTCTTC.

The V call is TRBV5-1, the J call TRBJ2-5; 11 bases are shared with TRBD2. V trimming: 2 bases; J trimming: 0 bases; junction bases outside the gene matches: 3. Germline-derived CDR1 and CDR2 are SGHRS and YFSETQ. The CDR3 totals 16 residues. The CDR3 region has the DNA TGCGCCAGCAGCTTTGGGACTAGCGGATACCAAGAGACCCAGTACTTC. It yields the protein CASSFGTSGYQETQYF.

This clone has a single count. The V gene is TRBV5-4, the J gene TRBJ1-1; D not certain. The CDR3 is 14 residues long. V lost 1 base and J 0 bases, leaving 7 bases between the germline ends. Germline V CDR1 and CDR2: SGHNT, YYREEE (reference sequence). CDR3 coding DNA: TGTGCCAGCAGCTTGATTAGTTTGAACACTGAAGCTTTCTTT. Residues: CASSLISLNTEAFF.

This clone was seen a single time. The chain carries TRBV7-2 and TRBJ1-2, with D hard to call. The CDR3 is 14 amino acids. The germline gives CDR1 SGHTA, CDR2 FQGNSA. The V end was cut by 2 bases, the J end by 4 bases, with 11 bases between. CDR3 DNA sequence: TGTGCCAGCAGCTTACCCGGGAGAGGCTATGGCTACACCTTC. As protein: CASSLPGRGYGYTF.

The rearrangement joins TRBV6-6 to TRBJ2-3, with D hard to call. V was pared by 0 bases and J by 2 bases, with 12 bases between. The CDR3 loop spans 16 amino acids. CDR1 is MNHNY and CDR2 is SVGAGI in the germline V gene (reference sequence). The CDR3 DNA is TGTGCCAGCAGTTACTCTCGGAACAGAGCCACAGATACGCAGTATTTT. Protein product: CASSYSRNRATDTQYF.

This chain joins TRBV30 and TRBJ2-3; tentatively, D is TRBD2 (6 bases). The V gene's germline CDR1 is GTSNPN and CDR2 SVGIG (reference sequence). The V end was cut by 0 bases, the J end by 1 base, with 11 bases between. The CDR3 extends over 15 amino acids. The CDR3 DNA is TGTGCCTGGAGTGTGGGCGGGATCCGCACAGATACGCAGTATTTT. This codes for CAWSVGGIRTDTQYF.

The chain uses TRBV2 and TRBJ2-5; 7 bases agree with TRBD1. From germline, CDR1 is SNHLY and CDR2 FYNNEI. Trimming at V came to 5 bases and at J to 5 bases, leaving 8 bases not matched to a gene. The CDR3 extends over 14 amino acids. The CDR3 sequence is CASSSNRGGETQYF. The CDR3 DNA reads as TGTGCCAGCAGTTCCAACAGGGGCGGGGAGACCCAGTACTTC.

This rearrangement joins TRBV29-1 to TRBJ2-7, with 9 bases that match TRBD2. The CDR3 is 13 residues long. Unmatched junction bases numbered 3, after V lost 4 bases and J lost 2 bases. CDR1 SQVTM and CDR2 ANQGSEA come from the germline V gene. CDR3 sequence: CSVASGITYEQYF. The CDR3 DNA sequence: TGCAGCGTTGCTAGCGGGATCACCTACGAGCAGTACTTC.